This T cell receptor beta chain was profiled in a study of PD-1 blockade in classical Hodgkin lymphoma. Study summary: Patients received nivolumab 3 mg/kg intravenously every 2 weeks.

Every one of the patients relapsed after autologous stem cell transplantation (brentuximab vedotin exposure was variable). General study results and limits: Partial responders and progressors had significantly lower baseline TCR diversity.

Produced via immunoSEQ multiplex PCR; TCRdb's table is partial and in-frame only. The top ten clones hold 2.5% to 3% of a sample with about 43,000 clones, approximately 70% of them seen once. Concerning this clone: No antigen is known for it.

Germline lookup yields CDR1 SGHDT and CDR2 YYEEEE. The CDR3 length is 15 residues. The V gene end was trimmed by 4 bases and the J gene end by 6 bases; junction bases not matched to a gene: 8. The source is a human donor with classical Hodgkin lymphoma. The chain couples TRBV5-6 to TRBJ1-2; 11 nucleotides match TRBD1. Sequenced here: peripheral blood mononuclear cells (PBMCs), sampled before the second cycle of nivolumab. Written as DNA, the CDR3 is TGTGCCAGCAGCCCCGTCGGACAGGGGGCGCATGGCTACACCTTC. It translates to CASSPVGQGAHGYTF.